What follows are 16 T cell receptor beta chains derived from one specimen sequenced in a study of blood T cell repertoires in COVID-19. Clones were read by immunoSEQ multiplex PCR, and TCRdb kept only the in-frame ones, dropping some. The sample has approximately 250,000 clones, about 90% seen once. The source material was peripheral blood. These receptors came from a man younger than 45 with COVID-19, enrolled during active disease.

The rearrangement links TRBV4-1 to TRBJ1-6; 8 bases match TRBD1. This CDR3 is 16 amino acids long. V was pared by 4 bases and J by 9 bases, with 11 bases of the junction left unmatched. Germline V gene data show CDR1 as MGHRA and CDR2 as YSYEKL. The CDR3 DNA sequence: TGCGCCAGCAGCCGACCGAACCAGGGGGCGGGTTCACCCCTCCACTTT. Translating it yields CASSRPNQGAGSPLHF.

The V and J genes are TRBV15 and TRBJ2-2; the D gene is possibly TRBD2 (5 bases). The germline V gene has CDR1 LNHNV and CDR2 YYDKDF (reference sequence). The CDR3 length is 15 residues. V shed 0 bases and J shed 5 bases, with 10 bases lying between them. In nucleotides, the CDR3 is TGTGCCACCAGCAGAGAATACGGAGGTACCGGGGAGCTGTTTTTT. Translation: CATSREYGGTGELFF.

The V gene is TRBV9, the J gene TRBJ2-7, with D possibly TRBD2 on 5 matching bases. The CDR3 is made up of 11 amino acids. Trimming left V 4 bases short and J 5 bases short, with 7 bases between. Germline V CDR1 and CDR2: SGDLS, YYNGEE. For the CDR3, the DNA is TGTGCCAGCAGCTCCGGGAACGAGCAGTACTTC. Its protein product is CASSSGNEQYF.

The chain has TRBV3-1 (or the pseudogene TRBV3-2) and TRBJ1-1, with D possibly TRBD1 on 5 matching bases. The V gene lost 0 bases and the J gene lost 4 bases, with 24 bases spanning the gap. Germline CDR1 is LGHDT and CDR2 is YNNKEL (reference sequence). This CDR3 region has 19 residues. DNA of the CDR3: TGTGCCAGCAGCCAAGATGGGTCTCGGCGGGGGTTAGGAGGCACTGAAGCTTTCTTT. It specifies CASSQDGSRRGLGGTEAFF.

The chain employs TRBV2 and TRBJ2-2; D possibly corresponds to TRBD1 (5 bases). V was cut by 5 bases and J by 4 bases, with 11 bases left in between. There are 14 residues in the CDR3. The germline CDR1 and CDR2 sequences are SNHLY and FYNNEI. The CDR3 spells CASSLTASTGELFF. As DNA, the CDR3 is TGTGCCAGCAGTTTGACAGCCAGCACCGGGGAGCTGTTTTTT.

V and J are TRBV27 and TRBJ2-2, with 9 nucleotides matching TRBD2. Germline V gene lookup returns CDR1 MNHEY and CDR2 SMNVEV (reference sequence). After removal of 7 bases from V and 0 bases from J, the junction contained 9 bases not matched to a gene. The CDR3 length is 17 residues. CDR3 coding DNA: TGTGCCAGCAACCGACTAGCGGTTCCCTCGAACACCGGGGAGCTGTTTTTT. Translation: CASNRLAVPSNTGELFF.

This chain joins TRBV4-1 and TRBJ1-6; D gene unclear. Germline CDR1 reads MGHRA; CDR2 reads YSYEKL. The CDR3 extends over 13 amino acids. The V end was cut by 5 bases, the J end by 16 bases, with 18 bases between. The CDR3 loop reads CASSVLFQELLHF. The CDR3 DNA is TGCGCCAGCAGCGTTCTGTTCCAGGAATTGCTCCACTTT.

The CDR3 sequence is CASSQNTGGRSEKLFF. As DNA, the CDR3 is TGTGCCAGCAGCCAAAACACAGGGGGCCGGAGTGAAAAACTGTTTTTT. This chain links TRBV14 with TRBJ1-4, with 9 bases that match TRBD1. The CDR3 consists of 16 residues. Looked up from germline, CDR1 is SGHDN and CDR2 is FVKESK. The V segment lost 2 bases and the J segment 7 bases; nucleotides outside the gene matches: 8.

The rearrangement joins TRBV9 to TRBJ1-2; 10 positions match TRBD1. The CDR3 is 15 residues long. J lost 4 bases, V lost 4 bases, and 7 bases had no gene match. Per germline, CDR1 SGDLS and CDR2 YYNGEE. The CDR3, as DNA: TGTGCCAGCAGCCCCCCCCGACAGGGGGCCTATGGCTACACCTTC. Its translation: CASSPPRQGAYGYTF.

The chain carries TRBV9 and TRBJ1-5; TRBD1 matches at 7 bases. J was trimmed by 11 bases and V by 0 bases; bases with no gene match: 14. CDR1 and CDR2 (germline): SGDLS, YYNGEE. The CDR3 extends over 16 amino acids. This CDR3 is CASSVGWGTEIGAQHF. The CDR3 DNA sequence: TGTGCCAGCAGCGTAGGGTGGGGGACAGAAATCGGGGCCCAGCATTTT.

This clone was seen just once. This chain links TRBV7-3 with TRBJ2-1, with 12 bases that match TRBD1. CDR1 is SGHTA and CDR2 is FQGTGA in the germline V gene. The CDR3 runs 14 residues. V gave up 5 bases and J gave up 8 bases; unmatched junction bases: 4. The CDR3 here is CASSPGQGAYEQFF. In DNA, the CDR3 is TGTGCCAGCAGCCCGGGACAGGGGGCCTATGAGCAGTTCTTC.

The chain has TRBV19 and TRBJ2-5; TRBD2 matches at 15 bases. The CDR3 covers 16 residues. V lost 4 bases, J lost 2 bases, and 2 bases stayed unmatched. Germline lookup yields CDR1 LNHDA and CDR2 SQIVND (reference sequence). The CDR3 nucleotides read TGTGCCAGTAGTAAGGGACTAGCGGGGGGACAAGAGACCCAGTACTTC. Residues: CASSKGLAGGQETQYF.

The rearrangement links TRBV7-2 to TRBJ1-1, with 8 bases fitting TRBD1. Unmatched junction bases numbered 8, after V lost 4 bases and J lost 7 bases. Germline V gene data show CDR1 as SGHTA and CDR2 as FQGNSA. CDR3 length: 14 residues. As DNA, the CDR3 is TGTGCCAGCAGCTGGCCTGGACAGGGAGGTGAAGCTTTCTTT. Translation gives CASSWPGQGGEAFF.

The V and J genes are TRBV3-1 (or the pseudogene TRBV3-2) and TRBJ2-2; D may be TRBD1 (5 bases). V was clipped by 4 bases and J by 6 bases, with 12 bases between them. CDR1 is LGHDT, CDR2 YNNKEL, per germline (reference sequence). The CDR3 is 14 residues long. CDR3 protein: CASSPPGFAGELFF. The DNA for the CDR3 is TGTGCCAGCAGCCCCCCAGGGTTCGCCGGGGAGCTGTTTTTT.

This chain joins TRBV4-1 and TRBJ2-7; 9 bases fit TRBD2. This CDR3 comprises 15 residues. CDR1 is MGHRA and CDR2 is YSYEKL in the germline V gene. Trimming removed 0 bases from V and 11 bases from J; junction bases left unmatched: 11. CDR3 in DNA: TGCGCCAGCAGCCAAGATTGGGCTAGCGGGGATTCGGAGTACTTC. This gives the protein CASSQDWASGDSEYF.

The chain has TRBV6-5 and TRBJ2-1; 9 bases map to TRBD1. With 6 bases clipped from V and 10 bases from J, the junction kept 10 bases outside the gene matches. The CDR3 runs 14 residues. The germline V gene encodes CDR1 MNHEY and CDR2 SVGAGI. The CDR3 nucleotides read TGTGCCAGCAGCTACGACAGGGGGGGGAGGGAGCAGTTCTTC. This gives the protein CASSYDRGGREQFF.